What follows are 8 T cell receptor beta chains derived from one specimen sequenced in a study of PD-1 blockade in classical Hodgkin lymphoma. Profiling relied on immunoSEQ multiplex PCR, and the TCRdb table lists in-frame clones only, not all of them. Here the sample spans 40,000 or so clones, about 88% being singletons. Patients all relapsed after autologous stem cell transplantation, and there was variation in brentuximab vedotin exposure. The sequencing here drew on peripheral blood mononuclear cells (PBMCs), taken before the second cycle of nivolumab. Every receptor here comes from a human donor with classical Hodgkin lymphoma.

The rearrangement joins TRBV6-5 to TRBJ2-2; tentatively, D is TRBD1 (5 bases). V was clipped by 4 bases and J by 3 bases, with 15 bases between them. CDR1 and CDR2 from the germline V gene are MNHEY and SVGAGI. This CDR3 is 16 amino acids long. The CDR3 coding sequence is TGTGCCAGCAGTTCCAGGGTTGTTACCCACACCGGGGAGCTGTTTTTT. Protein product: CASSSRVVTHTGELFF.

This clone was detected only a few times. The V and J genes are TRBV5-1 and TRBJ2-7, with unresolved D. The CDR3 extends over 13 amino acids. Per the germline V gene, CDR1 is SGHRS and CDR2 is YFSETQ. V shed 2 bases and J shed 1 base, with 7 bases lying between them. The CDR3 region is CASSFDNSYEQYF. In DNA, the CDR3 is TGCGCCAGCAGCTTCGATAATTCCTACGAGCAGTACTTC.

The CDR3 bases are TGCGCCAGCAGTATAGCGGGAGTTAGCACAGATACGCAGTATTTT. It encodes CASSIAGVSTDTQYF. V and J are TRBV10-2 and TRBJ2-3; TRBD2 agrees at 9 bases. The junction had 3 bases not matched to a gene; V was cut back by 5 bases and J by 0 bases. CDR1 is WSHSY, CDR2 SAAADI, per germline. CDR3 size: 15 residues.

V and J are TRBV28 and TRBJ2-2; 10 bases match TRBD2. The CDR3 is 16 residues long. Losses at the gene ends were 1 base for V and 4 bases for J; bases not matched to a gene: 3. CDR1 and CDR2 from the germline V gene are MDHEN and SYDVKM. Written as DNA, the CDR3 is TGTGCCAGCAGTTTATTAGCGGGGGGATCCACCGGGGAGCTGTTTTTT. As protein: CASSLLAGGSTGELFF.

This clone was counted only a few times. Here the CDR3 reads CASTILGQGRAFF. The CDR3 bases are TGTGCCAGTACCATTCTCGGACAGGGGCGAGCTTTCTTT. The chain is built from TRBV19 and TRBJ1-1; TRBD1 aligns across 9 bases. CDR1 is LNHDA and CDR2 is SQIVND in the germline V gene (reference sequence). The CDR3 consists of 13 residues. Unmatched junction bases numbered 10, after V lost 7 bases and J lost 10 bases.

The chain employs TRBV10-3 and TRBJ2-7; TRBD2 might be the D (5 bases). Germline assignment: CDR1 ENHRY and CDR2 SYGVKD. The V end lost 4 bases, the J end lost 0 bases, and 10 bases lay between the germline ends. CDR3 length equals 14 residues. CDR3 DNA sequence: TGTGCCATCAGTGCTAGCAAAAGCTCCTACGAGCAGTACTTC. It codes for CAISASKSSYEQYF.

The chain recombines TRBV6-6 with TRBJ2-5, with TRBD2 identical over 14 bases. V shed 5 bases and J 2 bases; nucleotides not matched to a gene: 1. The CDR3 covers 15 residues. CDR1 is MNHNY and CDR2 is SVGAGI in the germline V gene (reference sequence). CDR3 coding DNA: TGTGCCAGCAGTCGGACTAGCGGGGGGCAAGAGACCCAGTACTTC. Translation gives CASSRTSGGQETQYF.

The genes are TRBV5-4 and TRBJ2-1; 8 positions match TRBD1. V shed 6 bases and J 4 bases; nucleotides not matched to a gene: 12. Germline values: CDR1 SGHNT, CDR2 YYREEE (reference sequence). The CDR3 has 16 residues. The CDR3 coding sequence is TGTGCCAGCACCCCCGGATCAGGGGGCTCGTACAATGAGCAGTTCTTC. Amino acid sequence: CASTPGSGGSYNEQFF.